This T cell receptor beta chain was observed in a study of OX40 agonist ivuxolimab in advanced cancers. Blood sampling was done at baseline, cycle 4 day 1, and cycle 7 day 1. About this clone itself: The target antigen is unknown.

Here immunoSEQ multiplex PCR was the method, and the copy in TCRdb shows in-frame clones only, minus some. The sample lists approximately 87,000 clones; about nine tenths were seen once. Trimming took 3 bases from V and 1 from J; bases not matched to a gene: 8. Germline values: CDR1 SGHRS, CDR2 YFSETQ. This CDR3 has 17 residues. Study findings and constraints: Expanded peripheral T-cell antigen specificity went undetermined.

The receptor's source is an adult with an advanced solid tumor such as melanoma, head and neck, liver or kidney cancer. The sample here was CD4+ or CD8+ T cells sorted from blood, taken in a trial of the OX40 agonist ivuxolimab. The chain combines TRBV5-1 with TRBJ2-4, with TRBD1 matching 9 bases. The CDR3 region is CASSSKGQGMAKNIQYF. Written as DNA, the CDR3 is TGCGCCAGCAGCTCAAAAGGACAGGGGATGGCCAAAAACATTCAGTACTTC.